Detailed here is one T cell receptor (beta chain). Its target is not known. This entry belongs to a study of T cells after yellow fever vaccination. The wider study: With SMART-Seq v4 Ultra Low Input, the fractions containing low cell numbers were prepared. Notes on the study in general: Most clones from primary vaccination were detected again post-booster (approximately 97% CD4, 70% to 90% CD8).

CDR3 length equals 15 residues. In germline, CDR1 is MGHRA, CDR2 YSYEKL. Trimming shortened V by 0 bases and J by 3 bases, and 11 bases separated the two germline ends. TCRdb recomputed calls from the 5' RACE reads with MiXCR, one row per CDR3 protein. This sample yields roughly 340,000 distinct CDR3 sequences, of which about 9.5% are seen a single time; about a sixth belongs to the top ten. The V and J genes are TRBV4-1 and TRBJ1-1; D call uncertain. Material: PBMCs, obtained on the day of the first yellow fever vaccination. The receptor was derived from a man between 18 and 29 years old who received the YFV17D yellow fever vaccine. The CDR3 bases are TGCGCCAGCAGCCAAGATCAGTTAATCTACACTGAAGCTTTCTTT. This gives the protein CASSQDQLIYTEAFF.